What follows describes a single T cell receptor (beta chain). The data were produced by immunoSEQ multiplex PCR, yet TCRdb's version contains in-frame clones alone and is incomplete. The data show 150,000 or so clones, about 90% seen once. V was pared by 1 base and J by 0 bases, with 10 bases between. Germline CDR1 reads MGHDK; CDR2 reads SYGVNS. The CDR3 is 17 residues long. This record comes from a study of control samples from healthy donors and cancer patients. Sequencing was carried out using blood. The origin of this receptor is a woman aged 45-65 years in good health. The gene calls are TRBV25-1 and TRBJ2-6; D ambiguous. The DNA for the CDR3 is TGTGCCAGCAGTGAATCGAGACGATCCTCTGGGGCCAACGTCCTGACTTTC. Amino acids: CASSESRRSSGANVLTF.